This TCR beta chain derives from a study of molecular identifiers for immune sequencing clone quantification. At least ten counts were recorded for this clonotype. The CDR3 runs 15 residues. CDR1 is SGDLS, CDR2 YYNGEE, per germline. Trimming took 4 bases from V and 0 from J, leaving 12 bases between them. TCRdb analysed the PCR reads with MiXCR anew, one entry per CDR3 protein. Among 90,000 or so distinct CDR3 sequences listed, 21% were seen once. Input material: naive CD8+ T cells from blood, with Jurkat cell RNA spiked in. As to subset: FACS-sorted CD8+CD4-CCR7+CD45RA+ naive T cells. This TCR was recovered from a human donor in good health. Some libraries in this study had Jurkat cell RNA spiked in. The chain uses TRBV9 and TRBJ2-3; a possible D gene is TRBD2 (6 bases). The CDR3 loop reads CASSPWRDSTDTQYF. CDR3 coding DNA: TGTGCCAGCAGCCCCTGGAGGGACAGCACAGATACGCAGTATTTT.